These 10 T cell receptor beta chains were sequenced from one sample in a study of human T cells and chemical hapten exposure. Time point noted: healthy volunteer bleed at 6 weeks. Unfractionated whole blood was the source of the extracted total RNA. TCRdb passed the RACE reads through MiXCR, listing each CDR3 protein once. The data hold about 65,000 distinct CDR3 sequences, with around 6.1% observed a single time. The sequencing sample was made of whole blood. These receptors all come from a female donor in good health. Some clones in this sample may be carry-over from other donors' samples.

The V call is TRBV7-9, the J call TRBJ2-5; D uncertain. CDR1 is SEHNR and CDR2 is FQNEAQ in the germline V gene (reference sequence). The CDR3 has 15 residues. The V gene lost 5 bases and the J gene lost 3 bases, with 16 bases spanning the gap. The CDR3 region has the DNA TGTGCCAGCAGCCCACTCGTGTACTCGGAAGAGACCCAGTACTTC. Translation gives CASSPLVYSEETQYF.

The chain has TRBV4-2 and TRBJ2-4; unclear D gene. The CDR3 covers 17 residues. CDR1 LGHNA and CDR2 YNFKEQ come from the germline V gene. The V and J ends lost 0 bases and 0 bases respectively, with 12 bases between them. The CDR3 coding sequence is TGTGCCAGCAGCCAAGAAATGGACCCTCGAGCCAAAAACATTCAGTACTTC. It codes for CASSQEMDPRAKNIQYF.

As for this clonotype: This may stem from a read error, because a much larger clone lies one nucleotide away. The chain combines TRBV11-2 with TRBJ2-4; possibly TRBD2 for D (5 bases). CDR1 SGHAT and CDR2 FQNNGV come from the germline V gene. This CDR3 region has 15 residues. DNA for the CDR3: TGTGCCAGCAGCTTAGACTGGGGAGCCAAAAACACTCAGTACTTC. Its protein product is CASSLDWGAKNTQYF.

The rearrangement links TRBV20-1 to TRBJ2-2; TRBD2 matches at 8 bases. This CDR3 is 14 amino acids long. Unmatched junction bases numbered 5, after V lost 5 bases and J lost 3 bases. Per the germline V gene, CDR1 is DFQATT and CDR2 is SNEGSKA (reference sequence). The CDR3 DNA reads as TGCAGTGCTCAAGCGGGAGATTACACCGGGGAGCTGTTTTTT. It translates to CSAQAGDYTGELFF.

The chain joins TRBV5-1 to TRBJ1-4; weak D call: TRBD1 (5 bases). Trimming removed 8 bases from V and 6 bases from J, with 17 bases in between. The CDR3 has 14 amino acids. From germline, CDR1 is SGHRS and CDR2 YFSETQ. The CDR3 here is CASKIGALDEKLFF. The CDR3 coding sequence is TGCGCCAGTAAAATAGGGGCGCTCGATGAAAAACTGTTTTTT.

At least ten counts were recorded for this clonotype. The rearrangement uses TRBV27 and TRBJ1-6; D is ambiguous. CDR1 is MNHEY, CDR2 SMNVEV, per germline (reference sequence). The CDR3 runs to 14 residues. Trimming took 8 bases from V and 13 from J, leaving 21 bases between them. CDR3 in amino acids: CASGGLENRNPLHF. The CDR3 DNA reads TGTGCCAGCGGAGGGTTAGAAAACCGGAACCCCCTCCACTTT.

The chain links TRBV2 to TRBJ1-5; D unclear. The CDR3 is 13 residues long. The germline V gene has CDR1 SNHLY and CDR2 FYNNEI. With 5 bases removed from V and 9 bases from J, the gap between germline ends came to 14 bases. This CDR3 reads CASSLERDPPQHF. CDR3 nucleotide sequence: TGTGCCAGCAGTTTAGAGAGGGATCCGCCCCAGCATTTT.

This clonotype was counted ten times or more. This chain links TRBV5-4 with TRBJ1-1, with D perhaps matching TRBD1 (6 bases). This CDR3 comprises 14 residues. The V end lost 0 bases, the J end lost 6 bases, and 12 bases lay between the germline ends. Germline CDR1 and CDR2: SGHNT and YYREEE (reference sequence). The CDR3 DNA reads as TGTGCCAGCAGCTTGGAACAGGGTAGGGCTGAAGCTTTCTTT. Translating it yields CASSLEQGRAEAFF.

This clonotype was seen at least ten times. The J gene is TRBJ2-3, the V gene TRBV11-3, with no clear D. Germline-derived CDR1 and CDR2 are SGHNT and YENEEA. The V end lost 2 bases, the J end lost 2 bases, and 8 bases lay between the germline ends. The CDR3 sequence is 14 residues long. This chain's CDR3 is CASSLRSTTDTQYF. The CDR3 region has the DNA TGTGCCAGCAGCTTAAGGTCAACCACAGATACGCAGTATTTT.

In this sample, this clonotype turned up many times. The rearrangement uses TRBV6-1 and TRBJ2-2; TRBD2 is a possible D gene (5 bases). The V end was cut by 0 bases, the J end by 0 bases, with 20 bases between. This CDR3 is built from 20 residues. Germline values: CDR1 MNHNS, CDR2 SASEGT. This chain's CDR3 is CASSEASGLGFFANTGELFF. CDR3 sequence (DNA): TGTGCCAGCAGTGAAGCCTCGGGGTTGGGGTTCTTCGCGAACACCGGGGAGCTGTTTTTT.